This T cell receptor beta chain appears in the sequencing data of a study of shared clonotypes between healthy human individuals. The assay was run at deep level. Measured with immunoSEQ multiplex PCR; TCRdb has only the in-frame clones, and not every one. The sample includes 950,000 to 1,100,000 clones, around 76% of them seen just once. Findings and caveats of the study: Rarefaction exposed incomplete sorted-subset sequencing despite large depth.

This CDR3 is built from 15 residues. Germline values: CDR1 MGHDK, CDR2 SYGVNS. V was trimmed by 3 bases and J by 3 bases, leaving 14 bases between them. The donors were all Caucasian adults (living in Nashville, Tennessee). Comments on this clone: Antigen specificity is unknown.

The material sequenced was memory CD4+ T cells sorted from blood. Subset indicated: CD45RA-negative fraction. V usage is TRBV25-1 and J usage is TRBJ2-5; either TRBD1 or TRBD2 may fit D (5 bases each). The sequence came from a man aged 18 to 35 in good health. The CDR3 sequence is CASSDPGQGEETQYF. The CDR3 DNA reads TGTGCCAGCAGTGACCCCGGGCAGGGAGAAGAGACCCAGTACTTC.